This T cell receptor (beta chain) originates from a study of T cells after yellow fever vaccination. Notes on the study in general: Researchers cautioned that FACS-sorted repertoires could harbor abundant clonotypes contaminating from the bulk population. Although the secondary response was weaker, it peaked faster, at day 5 versus 15. Reappearance after the booster was seen for most primary-vaccination clones, at around 95% CD4 and about 90% CD8.

A note on this clonotype: Its antigen is unknown.

Template switching by 5'RACE produced TCR cDNA, adding a universal primer site and UMIs. TCRdb reprocessed the 5' RACE reads with MiXCR, giving one entry per CDR3 protein. The sample yields about 260,000 distinct CDR3 sequences, 10% to 15% seen once. From germline, CDR1 is DFQATT and CDR2 SNEGSKA (reference sequence). CDR3 length equals 17 residues. Trimming took 4 bases from V and 5 from J; bases not matched to a gene: 12. V gene TRBV20-1 combines with J gene TRBJ2-2; TRBD2 agrees at 11 bases. This TCR was recovered from a man younger than 45 who received the YFV17D yellow fever vaccine. Sequenced material: CD4+ T cells sorted from PBMCs, taken 45 days after the yellow fever booster vaccination. The CDR3 DNA reads as TGCAGTGCTACTGAGGGGCTAGCGGGAGGAGTAACCGGGGAGCTGTTTTTT. Residues: CSATEGLAGGVTGELFF.